These 24 T cell receptor beta chains were sequenced from one sample in a study of cytomegalovirus exposure and HLA in healthy donors. Clones were read by immunoSEQ multiplex PCR, and TCRdb kept only the in-frame ones, dropping some. The data hold over 150,000 clones, with approximately 86% observed a single time. Source material: PBMCs. The origin of the receptors is a human donor in good health.

The genes are TRBV7-8 and TRBJ1-1, with a tentative D call TRBD1 (5 bases). This CDR3 has 13 amino acids. V lost 1 base and J lost 4, with 7 bases in between. Germline V gene data show CDR1 as SGHVS and CDR2 as FQNEAQ. Written as DNA, the CDR3 is TGTGCCAGCAGCTTAGGGGGGGTCACTGAAGCTTTCTTT. This translates into CASSLGGVTEAFF.

This sequence joins TRBV7-2 and TRBJ1-2; D gene ambiguous. V was trimmed by 6 bases and J by 3 bases, leaving 11 bases between them. Germline loops: CDR1 SGHTA, CDR2 FQGNSA. The CDR3 totals 13 residues. The CDR3 DNA reads as TGTGCCAGCAGTAGCTGGGAGGACTATGGCTACACCTTC. Translating it yields CASSSWEDYGYTF.

The chain carries TRBV6-5 and TRBJ1-1; tentatively, D is TRBD1 (5 bases). This CDR3 region has 15 residues. V gave up 4 bases and J gave up 5 bases, with 17 bases separating them. CDR1 and CDR2 (germline): MNHEY, SVGAGI. The CDR3 DNA is TGTGCCAGCAGTTTGGGCAGTGGGGGGTTTACTGAAGCTTTCTTT. Its protein product is CASSLGSGGFTEAFF.

The CDR3: CASSLSGGAYYGYTF. In DNA form, the CDR3 reads TGTGCCAGCAGTTTATCGGGGGGGGCGTACTATGGCTACACCTTC. The chain couples TRBV27 to TRBJ1-2, with a possible D match to TRBD1 (6 bases). V lost 0 bases to trimming and J lost 3 bases, with 11 bases between them. This CDR3 is 15 amino acids long. Germline lookup yields CDR1 MNHEY and CDR2 SMNVEV (reference sequence).

V usage is TRBV5-1 and J usage is TRBJ2-1; 9 nucleotides match TRBD2. The germline V gene has CDR1 SGHRS and CDR2 YFSETQ. V lost 4 bases to trimming and J lost 10 bases; unmatched junction nucleotides: 15. The CDR3 is 16 amino acids. CDR3 sequence reads: CASSILAGGPLLEQFF. The CDR3 DNA sequence: TGCGCCAGCAGCATACTAGCGGGCGGACCACTTTTGGAGCAGTTCTTC.

In its sample, this clone was seen a few times. The rearrangement uses TRBV15 and TRBJ1-6, with 8 bases aligning to TRBD1. This CDR3 spans 14 amino acids. Germline V gene lookup returns CDR1 LNHNV and CDR2 YYDKDF (reference sequence). V was clipped by 3 bases and J by 7 bases; unmatched bases: 2. As DNA, the CDR3 is TGTGCCACCAGCAGGACAGGGGCCAATTCACCCCTCCACTTT. Its translation is CATSRTGANSPLHF.

The gene calls are TRBV6-1 and TRBJ1-1; 7 bases are shared with TRBD1. CDR3 size: 15 residues. Losses at the gene ends were 5 bases for V and 2 bases for J; bases not matched to a gene: 8. Germline V CDR1 and CDR2: MNHNS, SASEGT. The CDR3 DNA follows: TGTGCCAGCAGTCCCCAGACAGGGAGAAACACTGAAGCTTTCTTT. It yields the protein CASSPQTGRNTEAFF.

This clone was detected a few times. The genes are TRBV5-4 and TRBJ2-7; the D gene is possibly TRBD1 (7 bases). The V and J ends lost 2 bases and 4 bases respectively, with 19 bases between them. Germline CDR1 and CDR2: SGHNT and YYREEE (reference sequence). The CDR3 runs 16 residues. The CDR3 sequence is CASSLYGQGGSYEQYF. The CDR3 DNA reads TGTGCCAGCAGCTTATATGGTCAGGGGGGCAGTTACGAGCAGTACTTC. Full variable domain (remainder filled in from reference TRBV5-4 and TRBJ2-7): ETGVTQSPTHLIKTRGQQVTLRCSSQSGHNTVSWYQQALGQGPQFIFQYYREEENGRGNFPPRFSGLQFPNYSSELNVNALELDDSALYLCASSLYGQGGSYEQYFGPGTRLTVT.

The V and J genes are TRBV6-1 and TRBJ1-5, with D possibly being TRBD1 (6 bases). Trimming cost V 6 bases and J 0 bases, with 12 bases left between them. Per germline, CDR1 MNHNS and CDR2 SASEGT. The CDR3 runs 15 residues. CDR3 nucleotides: TGTGCCAGCAGGCAGAACAGGGATAGCAATCAGCCCCAGCATTTT. As protein: CASRQNRDSNQPQHF.

This chain uses TRBV7-9 with TRBJ1-1; D is ambiguous. The germline CDR1 and CDR2 sequences are SEHNR and FQNEAQ (reference sequence). The CDR3 contains 14 residues. The V end lost 1 base, the J end lost 3 bases, and 9 bases lay between the germline ends. CDR3 region: CASSLDEGYTEAFF. The DNA of the CDR3 is TGTGCCAGCAGCTTAGACGAGGGCTACACTGAAGCTTTCTTT.

V gene TRBV6-1 combines with J gene TRBJ2-6; 9 nucleotides line up with TRBD1. CDR3 length: 15 amino acids. V dropped 6 bases and J dropped 3; count of bases not matched to a gene: 3. Per germline, CDR1 MNHNS and CDR2 SASEGT. This CDR3 reads CASRTGGGGANVLTF. In DNA, the CDR3 is TGTGCCAGCAGAACAGGGGGCGGTGGGGCCAACGTCCTGACTTTC.

The chain joins TRBV30 to TRBJ1-5, with D possibly TRBD1 on 6 matching bases. V was cut by 0 bases and J by 6 bases, with 15 bases left in between. This CDR3 is 15 amino acids long. In germline, CDR1 is GTSNPN, CDR2 SVGIG (reference sequence). CDR3 loop: CAWSVRRGGAQPQHF. In nucleotides, the CDR3 is TGTGCCTGGAGTGTACGGCGCGGGGGGGCTCAGCCCCAGCATTTT.

This sequence joins TRBV4-1 and TRBJ2-7, with 7 bases aligning to TRBD2. Germline CDR1 is MGHRA and CDR2 is YSYEKL. V lost 4 bases to trimming and J lost 0 bases; unmatched junction nucleotides: 12. The CDR3 contains 17 residues. The CDR3 sequence: CASSPRRDGGSSYEQYF. In DNA form, the CDR3 reads TGCGCCAGCAGCCCCCGACGGGACGGGGGGAGCTCCTACGAGCAGTACTTC.

The rearrangement links TRBV2 to TRBJ2-2; 8 bases align to TRBD2. Germline assignment: CDR1 SNHLY and CDR2 FYNNEI. The CDR3 consists of 14 residues. Trimming at V came to 7 bases and at J to 4 bases, leaving 5 bases not matched to a gene. DNA of the CDR3: TGTGCCAGCATGGGTAGCGGGGCCACCGGGGAGCTGTTTTTT. Its translation: CASMGSGATGELFF. Full variable domain (missing parts from reference TRBV2 and TRBJ2-2): EPEVTQTPSHQVTQMGQEVILRCVPISNHLYFYWYRQILGQKVEFLVSFYNNEISEKSEIFDDQFSVERPDGSNFTLKIRSTKLEDSAMYFCASMGSGATGELFFGEGSRLTVL.

The genes are TRBV28 and TRBJ2-2; 8 nucleotides agree with TRBD1. The CDR3 is 16 amino acids. Germline-derived CDR1 and CDR2 are MDHEN and SYDVKM. V was clipped by 6 bases and J by 5 bases; unmatched bases: 11. The CDR3 loop reads CASRSGQARGTGELFF. The CDR3 DNA follows: TGTGCCAGCAGATCGGGACAGGCGAGAGGGACCGGGGAGCTGTTTTTT.

The chain is built from TRBV6-1 and TRBJ2-1, with 7 bases matching TRBD2. The CDR3 runs 14 residues. V was clipped by 0 bases and J by 8 bases; unmatched bases: 4. Germline assignment: CDR1 MNHNS and CDR2 SASEGT. The CDR3 DNA is TGTGCCAGCAGTGAAGCGGGGAGGGTTTATGAGCAGTTCTTC. Amino acids: CASSEAGRVYEQFF.

The gene calls are TRBV5-6 and TRBJ2-1; 9 nucleotides align to TRBD2. The trim removed 2 bases at V and 8 bases at J, leaving 14 bases unmatched. The CDR3 has 17 amino acids. Germline loops: CDR1 SGHDT, CDR2 YYEEEE. The CDR3: CASSLEVGLAKVDEQFF. The CDR3 DNA reads TGTGCCAGCAGCTTAGAGGTGGGACTAGCAAAGGTGGATGAGCAGTTCTTC.

The chain is built from TRBV28 and TRBJ2-1; 10 bases fit TRBD2. V was clipped by 5 bases and J by 15 bases; unmatched bases: 7. The CDR3 consists of 12 residues. Germline loops: CDR1 MDHEN, CDR2 SYDVKM. CDR3 in DNA: TGTGCCAGCAGTAAGTCTAGCGGGAGTACGTTCTTC. This encodes CASSKSSGSTFF.

The chain carries TRBV5-6 and TRBJ1-1; D unclear. The CDR3 spans 13 residues. Germline V gene sequence: CDR1 SGHDT, CDR2 YYEEEE. V was clipped by 3 bases and J by 1 base, with 7 bases between them. CDR3 sequence: CASSSGPNTEAFF. In DNA form, the CDR3 reads TGTGCCAGCAGCTCCGGTCCGAACACTGAAGCTTTCTTT. The full variable domain, with the rest looked up from reference TRBV5-6 and TRBJ1-1, is DAGVTQSPTHLIKTRGQQVTLRCSPKSGHDTVSWYQQALGQGPQFIFQYYEEEERQRGNFPDRFSGHQFPNYSSELNVNALLLGDSALYLCASSSGPNTEAFFGQGTRLTVV.

V gene TRBV18 combines with J gene TRBJ1-2; unclear D gene. In germline, CDR1 is KGHSH, CDR2 LQKENI. The CDR3 is made up of 13 amino acids. V lost 0 bases to trimming and J lost 6 bases, with 8 bases between them. The DNA for the CDR3 is TGTGCCAGCTCACCACCCGGGGTTGATGGCTACACCTTC. Protein: CASSPPGVDGYTF.

The J gene is TRBJ1-2, the V gene TRBV7-2; perhaps TRBD1 as D (5 bases). With 5 bases removed from V and 4 bases from J, the gap between germline ends came to 11 bases. This CDR3 contains 13 residues. Germline values: CDR1 SGHTA, CDR2 FQGNSA. As DNA, the CDR3 is TGTGCCAGCAGCCCGACAGCCAGCTATGGCTACACCTTC. Translation gives CASSPTASYGYTF.

CDR3 sequence (DNA): TGTGCCAGCAGGCAGGGCGAGGATCAGCCCCAGCATTTT. Amino acids: CASRQGEDQPQHF. The chain carries TRBV6-5 and TRBJ1-5; D is possibly TRBD1 (5 bases). The length of the CDR3 is 13 residues. Germline V CDR1 and CDR2: MNHEY, SVGAGI. V lost 6 bases and J lost 5, with 11 bases in between.

This chain uses TRBV7-9 with TRBJ2-1; D gene unclear. Germline V gene data show CDR1 as SEHNR and CDR2 as FQNEAQ (reference sequence). The V end was cut by 5 bases, the J end by 8 bases, with 16 bases between. There are 14 residues in the CDR3. The CDR3 sequence is CASSPRSRIDEQFF. CDR3 coding DNA: TGTGCCAGCAGCCCCCGGAGCCGGATTGATGAGCAGTTCTTC.

V is TRBV5-4 and J is TRBJ1-2; 8 positions match TRBD1. The germline V gene encodes CDR1 SGHNT and CDR2 YYREEE (reference sequence). The CDR3 is 14 amino acids. V was pared by 5 bases and J by 6 bases, with 9 bases of the junction left unmatched. The CDR3 nucleotides read TGTGCCAGCAGTGCCCCGACAGGGGAGAATGGCTACACCTTC. Encoded protein: CASSAPTGENGYTF.